A selection of T cell receptor beta chains follows, all from one sample in a study. TCRdb fed the RT-PCR reads into MiXCR, producing one record per CDR3 protein. The data show 650,000 to 800,000 distinct CDR3 sequences, 11% to 15% seen once. Sequenced: memory CD4+ T cells from blood. Source of these receptors: a female donor in good health, serving as a healthy control. The CDR3 runs from the conserved cysteine through the conserved F or W. The order of the fields is D gene, clone size, V gene, J gene, CDR3 DNA, CDR3 protein. A D gene is named only where the DNA matches it firmly. Part of the rows lack a size; the others show once, few, many or a class for expanded clones.

d_gene: .; abundance: .; v_gene: TRBV3-1; j_gene: TRBJ2-7; CDR3nt: TGTGCCAGCAGCCCAACCGGGACTGCTGGTGGCGAGCAGTACTTC; CDR3aa: CASSPTGTAGGEQYF
d_gene: .; abundance: many; v_gene: TRBV7-2; j_gene: TRBJ2-3; CDR3nt: TGTGCCAGCAGCATCCCACGGAATACGCAGTATTTT; CDR3aa: CASSIPRNTQYF
d_gene: .; abundance: .; v_gene: TRBV7-3; j_gene: TRBJ2-2; CDR3nt: TGTGCCAGCAGCCCCAGGGAAACAACCGGGGAGCTGTTTTTT; CDR3aa: CASSPRETTGELFF
d_gene: TRBD2; abundance: many; v_gene: TRBV20-1; j_gene: TRBJ2-1; CDR3nt: TGCAGTGCTACAACCGGGACTAGCGTAACCAATGAGCAGTTCTTC; CDR3aa: CSATTGTSVTNEQFF
d_gene: TRBD1; abundance: few; v_gene: TRBV10-3; j_gene: TRBJ1-1; CDR3nt: TGTGCCATCAGAGGGACAGGGGGGATGAACACTGAAGCTTTCTTT; CDR3aa: CAIRGTGGMNTEAFF
d_gene: .; abundance: .; v_gene: TRBV7-2; j_gene: TRBJ1-6; CDR3nt: TGTGCCAGCAGCCCCCCGGGGGGTTATAATTCACCCCTCCACTTT; CDR3aa: CASSPPGGYNSPLHF
d_gene: .; abundance: .; v_gene: TRBV20-1; j_gene: TRBJ2-7; CDR3nt: TGCAGTGCCCTGTCCGACAGTTTCTCCTACGAGCAGTACTTC; CDR3aa: CSALSDSFSYEQYF
d_gene: .; abundance: many; v_gene: TRBV12-3/TRBV12-4; j_gene: TRBJ2-2; CDR3nt: TGTGCCAGCAGAAGACAGCTATCCACCGGGGAGCTGTTTTTT; CDR3aa: CASRRQLSTGELFF
d_gene: TRBD1; abundance: .; v_gene: TRBV12-3/TRBV12-4; j_gene: TRBJ1-5; CDR3nt: TGTGCCAGCAGACTGGGACAGGGGGAACAGCCCCAGCATTTT; CDR3aa: CASRLGQGEQPQHF
d_gene: .; abundance: .; v_gene: TRBV5-1; j_gene: TRBJ1-1; CDR3nt: TGCGCCAGCAGCTGGGACGGCCAGAACACTGAAGCTTTCTTT; CDR3aa: CASSWDGQNTEAFF
d_gene: .; abundance: .; v_gene: TRBV11-2; j_gene: TRBJ2-1; CDR3nt: TGTGCCAGCAGCTTAGGATCCCGGCGCGGTGAGCAGTTCTTC; CDR3aa: CASSLGSRRGEQFF
d_gene: TRBD1; abundance: .; v_gene: TRBV7-2; j_gene: TRBJ1-1; CDR3nt: TGTGCCAGCAGCTTAGAGACAGGGTTTGGGCCTGAAGCTTTCTTT; CDR3aa: CASSLETGFGPEAFF
d_gene: .; abundance: many; v_gene: TRBV5-1; j_gene: TRBJ1-1; CDR3nt: TGCGCCAGCAGCCTGATGGGGCCGGGAAACACTGAAGCTTTCTTT; CDR3aa: CASSLMGPGNTEAFF
d_gene: .; abundance: few; v_gene: TRBV5-1; j_gene: TRBJ1-4; CDR3nt: TGCGCCAGCAGCCCAACGCCAGACAGTGCAACTAATGAAAAACTGTTTTTT; CDR3aa: CASSPTPDSATNEKLFF
d_gene: .; abundance: .; v_gene: TRBV6-5; j_gene: TRBJ2-1; CDR3nt: TGTGCCAGCACCCAACTGCCGGGGAGCTCCTACAATGAGCAGTTCTTC; CDR3aa: CASTQLPGSSYNEQFF
d_gene: TRBD1; abundance: many; v_gene: TRBV11-1; j_gene: TRBJ2-2; CDR3nt: TGTGCCAGCAGCCTTTCCGGGACAGGGGTAGCCGGGGAGCTGTTTTTT; CDR3aa: CASSLSGTGVAGELFF